This TCR beta chain is drawn from a study of blood T cell repertoires in COVID-19. Study-wide background: Researchers got acute and convalescent COVID-19 samples from the United States, Italy and Spain.

V dropped 0 bases and J dropped 2 bases, with 5 bases sitting between them. This CDR3 region has 14 residues. Germline-derived CDR1 and CDR2 are SEHNR and FQNEAQ (reference sequence). Authors' data handling: Amplification of reference gene primers provided the estimated nucleated cell counts. Some clones are missing from TCRdb's copy, which holds only in-frame ones; the method was immunoSEQ multiplex PCR. V and J calls and clone size are copied from that table; D and trimming were computed from the DNA. The sample records about 170,000 clones, approximately 95% being singletons. The sequenced material came from peripheral blood. This TCR derives from a woman between 45 and 60 years old with acute or convalescent COVID-19. V and J are TRBV7-9 and TRBJ1-5; D not certain. Here the CDR3 DNA reads TGTGCCAGCAGCTTAGCCGGGGGCAATCAGCCCCAGCATTTT. This encodes CASSLAGGNQPQHF.